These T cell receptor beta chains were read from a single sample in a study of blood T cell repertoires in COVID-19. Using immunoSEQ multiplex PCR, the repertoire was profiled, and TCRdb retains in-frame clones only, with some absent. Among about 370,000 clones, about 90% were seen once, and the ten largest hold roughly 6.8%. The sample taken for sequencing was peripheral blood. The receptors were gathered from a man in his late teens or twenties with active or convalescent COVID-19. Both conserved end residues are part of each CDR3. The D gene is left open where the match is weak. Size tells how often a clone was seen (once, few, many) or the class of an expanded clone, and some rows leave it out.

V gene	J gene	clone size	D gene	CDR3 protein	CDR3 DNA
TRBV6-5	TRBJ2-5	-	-	CASSRLLTETQYF	TGTGCCAGCAGCAGATTGCTCACGGAGACCCAGTACTTC
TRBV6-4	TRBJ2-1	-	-	CASSDPNAGTQFF	TGTGCCAGCAGTGACCCGAACGCGGGGACTCAGTTCTTC
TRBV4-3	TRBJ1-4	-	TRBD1	CASSQDRGTGVEKLFF	TGCGCCAGCAGCCAAGATCGGGGGACAGGGGTTGAAAAACTGTTTTTT
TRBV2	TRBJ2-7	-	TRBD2	CASSTIGTSGSYEQYF	TGTGCCAGCAGTACGATTGGGACTAGCGGGAGCTACGAGCAGTACTTC
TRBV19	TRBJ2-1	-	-	CASKVWYADSAYNEQFF	TGTGCCAGTAAGGTTTGGTATGCGGACAGCGCCTACAATGAGCAGTTCTTC
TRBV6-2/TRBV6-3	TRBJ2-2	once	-	CASSYSSSGELFF	TGTGCCAGCAGTTACTCTAGCTCCGGGGAGCTGTTTTTT
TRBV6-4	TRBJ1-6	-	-	CASSEGGKPNSPLHF	TGTGCCAGCAGTGAGGGGGGGAAACCTAATTCACCCCTCCACTTT
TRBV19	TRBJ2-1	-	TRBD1	CASSKTGYEQFF	TGTGCCAGTAGTAAGACAGGGTATGAGCAGTTCTTC
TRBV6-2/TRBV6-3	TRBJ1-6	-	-	CASSWQDSPLHF	TGTGCCAGCAGTTGGCAAGATTCACCCCTCCACTTT
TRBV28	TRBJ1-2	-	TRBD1	CASSSHRDRGFLGYTF	TGTGCCAGCAGTTCCCACCGGGACAGGGGGTTTCTTGGCTACACCTTC
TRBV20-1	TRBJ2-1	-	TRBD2	CSASRTPGTSGVLDEQFF	TGCAGTGCTAGTAGAACCCCCGGGACTAGCGGTGTTCTGGATGAGCAGTTCTTC
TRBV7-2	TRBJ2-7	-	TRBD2	CASSLASSGLYEQYF	TGTGCCAGCAGCTTAGCGTCTAGCGGTCTCTACGAGCAGTACTTC
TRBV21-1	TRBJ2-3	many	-	CASSKGRSTDTQYF	TGTGCCAGCAGCAAAGGTCGTAGCACAGATACGCAGTATTTT
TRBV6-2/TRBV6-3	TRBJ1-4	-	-	CASSYSDRRRINEKLFF	TGTGCCAGCAGTTACAGCGACAGAAGAAGAATAAATGAAAAACTGTTTTTT
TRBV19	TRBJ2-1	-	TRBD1	CASSIMDRVYNEQFF	TGTGCCAGTAGTATTATGGACAGGGTCTACAATGAGCAGTTCTTC
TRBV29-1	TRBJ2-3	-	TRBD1	CSVPQGVQNTDTQYF	TGCAGCGTGCCCCAGGGGGTCCAAAACACAGATACGCAGTATTTT
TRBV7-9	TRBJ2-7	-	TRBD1	CASSATGTANYEQYF	TGTGCCAGCAGCGCAACCGGGACAGCCAACTACGAGCAGTACTTC
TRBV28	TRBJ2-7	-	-	CASSPTLAVTEQYF	TGTGCCAGCAGTCCCACTCTTGCGGTAACGGAGCAGTACTTC
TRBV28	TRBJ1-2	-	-	CASSITGLLYGYTF	TGTGCCAGCAGTATCACAGGCCTTCTCTATGGCTACACCTTC
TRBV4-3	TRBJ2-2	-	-	CASSQEDGANTGELFF	TGCGCCAGCAGCCAAGAAGACGGAGCGAACACCGGGGAGCTGTTTTTT
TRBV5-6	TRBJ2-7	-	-	CASGRGLGEQYF	TGTGCCTCGGGTCGGGGATTGGGCGAGCAGTACTTC
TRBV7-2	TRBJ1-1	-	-	CASSPFTVNTEAFF	TGTGCCAGCAGCCCATTTACAGTGAACACTGAAGCTTTCTTT
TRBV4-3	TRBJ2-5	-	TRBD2	CASSRLAGETQYF	TGCGCCAGCAGCCGACTAGCGGGAGAGACCCAGTACTTC
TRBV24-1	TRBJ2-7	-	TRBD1	CATSGGGPSSYEQYF	TGTGCCACCAGTGGAGGGGGCCCAAGCTCCTACGAGCAGTACTTC
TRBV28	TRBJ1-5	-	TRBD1	CASSRPGTGIFDQPQHF	TGTGCCAGCAGCCGTCCCGGGACAGGGATTTTCGATCAGCCCCAGCATTTT
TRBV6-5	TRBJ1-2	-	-	CASSYSTVPDGYTF	TGTGCCAGCAGTTACTCGACAGTCCCGGATGGCTACACCTTC
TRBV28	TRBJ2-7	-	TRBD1	CASSPNDRGGDEQYF	TGTGCCAGCAGCCCAAATGACAGGGGGGGCGACGAGCAGTACTTC
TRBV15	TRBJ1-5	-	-	CATSTGSPNQPQHF	TGTGCCACCTCCACAGGGAGCCCTAATCAGCCCCAGCATTTT
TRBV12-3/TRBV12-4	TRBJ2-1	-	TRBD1	CASSLGTGIEQFF	TGTGCCAGCAGTTTAGGGACAGGTATTGAGCAGTTCTTC
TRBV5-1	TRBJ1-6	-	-	CASSTRGENSPLHF	TGCGCCAGCAGCACCCGGGGTGAGAATTCACCCCTCCACTTT
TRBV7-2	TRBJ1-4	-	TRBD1	CASSPRTGGWGNEKLFF	TGTGCCAGCAGCCCGCGGACAGGGGGCTGGGGGAATGAAAAACTGTTTTTT
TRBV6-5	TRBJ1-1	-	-	CASSFTGPLNTEAFF	TGTGCCAGCAGTTTCACAGGACCGTTGAACACTGAAGCTTTCTTT
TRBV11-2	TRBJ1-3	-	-	CASSPQGSGNTIYF	TGTGCCAGCAGCCCGCAGGGTTCTGGAAACACCATATATTTT
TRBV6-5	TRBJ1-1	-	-	CASSNAGLRNTEAFF	TGTGCCAGCAGTAATGCGGGACTAAGGAACACTGAAGCTTTCTTT
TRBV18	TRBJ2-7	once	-	CASSAGDTIYEQYF	TGTGCCAGCTCTGCGGGGGACACTATCTACGAGCAGTACTTC
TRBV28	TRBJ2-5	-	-	CASSLRLAERNLKETQYF	TGTGCCAGCAGTTTAAGGTTAGCGGAGAGAAACCTAAAAGAGACCCAGTACTTC
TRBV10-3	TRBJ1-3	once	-	CAISESGQGSGNTIYF	TGTGCCATCAGTGAGTCTGGGCAGGGCTCTGGAAACACCATATATTTT
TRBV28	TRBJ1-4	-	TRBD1	CASSIRQGSNEKLFF	TGTGCCAGCAGTATCAGACAGGGGTCTAATGAAAAACTGTTTTTT
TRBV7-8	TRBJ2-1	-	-	CASSLEVGPTGNEQFF	TGTGCCAGCAGCTTAGAGGTCGGGCCTACAGGAAATGAGCAGTTCTTC
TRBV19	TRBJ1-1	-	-	CASSRGLYTEAFF	TGTGCCAGTAGTAGGGGGCTTTACACTGAAGCTTTCTTT
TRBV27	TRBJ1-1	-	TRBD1	CASSLKQGQGNTEAFF	TGTGCCAGCAGTCTAAAACAGGGACAGGGGAACACTGAAGCTTTCTTT
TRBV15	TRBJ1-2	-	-	CATSSQGSYGYTF	TGTGCCACCAGCAGCCAGGGTAGCTATGGCTACACCTTC
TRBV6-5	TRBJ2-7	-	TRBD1	CASSYLRQGQAQYF	TGTGCCAGCAGTTACCTAAGACAGGGCCAGGCGCAGTACTTC
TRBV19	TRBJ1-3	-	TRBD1	CAAGTGLYSGNTIYF	TGTGCCGCCGGGACAGGGCTCTACTCTGGAAACACCATATATTTT
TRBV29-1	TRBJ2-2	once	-	CSVEDRGMNTGELFF	TGCAGCGTTGAAGACAGGGGAATGAACACCGGGGAGCTGTTTTTT
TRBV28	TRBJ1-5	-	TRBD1	CASRYLTGDNQPQHF	TGTGCCAGCAGGTACTTAACAGGGGATAATCAGCCCCAGCATTTT
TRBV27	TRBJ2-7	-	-	CASSPVSPAGEQYF	TGTGCCAGCAGCCCCGTCTCGCCCGCGGGTGAGCAGTACTTC
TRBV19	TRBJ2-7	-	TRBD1	CASSTTGGGPEQYF	TGTGCCAGTAGTACGACAGGGGGCGGACCCGAGCAGTACTTC
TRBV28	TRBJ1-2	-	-	CASSWALGYTF	TGTGCCAGCAGTTGGGCGCTTGGCTACACCTTC
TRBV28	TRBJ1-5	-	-	CASSPGGGNQPQHF	TGTGCCAGTAGTCCCGGGGGTGGCAATCAGCCCCAGCATTTT
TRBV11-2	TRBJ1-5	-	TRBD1	CASSSDRGQGQPQHF	TGTGCCAGCAGCTCTGATAGGGGGCAGGGTCAGCCCCAGCATTTT
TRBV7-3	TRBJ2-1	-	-	CASSWTGGAYNEQFF	TGTGCCAGCAGTTGGACGGGGGGCGCCTACAATGAGCAGTTCTTC
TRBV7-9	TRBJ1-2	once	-	CASSREAVGGHYGYTF	TGTGCCAGCAGCCGGGAGGCTGTTGGGGGTCACTATGGCTACACCTTC